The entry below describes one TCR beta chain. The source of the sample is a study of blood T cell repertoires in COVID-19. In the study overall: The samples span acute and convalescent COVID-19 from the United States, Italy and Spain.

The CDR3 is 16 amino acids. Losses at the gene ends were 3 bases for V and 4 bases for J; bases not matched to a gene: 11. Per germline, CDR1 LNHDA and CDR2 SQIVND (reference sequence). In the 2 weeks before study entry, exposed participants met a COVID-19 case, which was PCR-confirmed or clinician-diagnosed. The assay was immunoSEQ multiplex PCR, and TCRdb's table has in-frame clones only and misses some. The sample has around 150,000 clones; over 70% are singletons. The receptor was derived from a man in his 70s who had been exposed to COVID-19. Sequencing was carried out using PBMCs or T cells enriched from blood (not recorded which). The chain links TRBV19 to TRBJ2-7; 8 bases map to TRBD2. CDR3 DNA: TGTGCCAGTAGTATTCGGGAGGGGCCTGTAGGATACGAGCAGTACTTC. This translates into CASSIREGPVGYEQYF.